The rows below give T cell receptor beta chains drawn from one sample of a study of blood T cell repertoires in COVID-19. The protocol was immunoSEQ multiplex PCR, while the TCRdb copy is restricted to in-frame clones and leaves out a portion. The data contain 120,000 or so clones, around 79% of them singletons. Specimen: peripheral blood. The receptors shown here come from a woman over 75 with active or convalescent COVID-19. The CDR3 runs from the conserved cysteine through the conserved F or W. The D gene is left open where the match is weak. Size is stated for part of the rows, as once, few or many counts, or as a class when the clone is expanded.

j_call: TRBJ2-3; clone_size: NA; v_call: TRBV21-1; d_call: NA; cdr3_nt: TGTGCCAGCGACGACGGGGAGTTTCGCCTCACAGATACGCAGTATTTT; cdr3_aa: CASDDGEFRLTDTQYF
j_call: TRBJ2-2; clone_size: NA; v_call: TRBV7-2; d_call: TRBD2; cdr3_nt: TGTGCCAGCAGCAAGGGACTATTCACCGGGGAGCTGTTTTTT; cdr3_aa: CASSKGLFTGELFF
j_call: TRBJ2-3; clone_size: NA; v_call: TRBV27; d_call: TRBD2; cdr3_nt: TGTGCCAGCAGTTTATCCGCGGGAGTATGGACAGATACGCAGTATTTT; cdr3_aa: CASSLSAGVWTDTQYF
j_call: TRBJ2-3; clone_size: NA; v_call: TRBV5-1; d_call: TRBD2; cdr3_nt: TGCGCCAGCAGCTTATTCTCTAGCGGCGATGATACGCAGTATTTT; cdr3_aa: CASSLFSSGDDTQYF
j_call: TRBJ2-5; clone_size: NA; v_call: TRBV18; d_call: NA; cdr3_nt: TGTGCCAGCTCACCACGGGGTTCCGGACTCCAAGAGACCCAGTACTTC; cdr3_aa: CASSPRGSGLQETQYF
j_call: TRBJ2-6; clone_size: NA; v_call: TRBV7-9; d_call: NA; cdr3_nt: TGTGCCAGCAGCGAACATGGTACCTCTGGGGCCAACGTCCTGACTTTC; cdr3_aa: CASSEHGTSGANVLTF
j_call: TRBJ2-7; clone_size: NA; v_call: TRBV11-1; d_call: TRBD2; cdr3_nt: TGTGCCAGCAGCCTCCCCGGGAGCAGCGGGATCAACGAGCAGTACTTC; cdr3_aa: CASSLPGSSGINEQYF
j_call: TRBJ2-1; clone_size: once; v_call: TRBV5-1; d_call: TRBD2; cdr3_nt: TGCGCCAGCAGCCCGGGAGGGGTCGGCAATGAGCAGTTCTTC; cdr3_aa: CASSPGGVGNEQFF
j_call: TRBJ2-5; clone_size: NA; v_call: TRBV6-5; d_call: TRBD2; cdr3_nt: TGTGCCAGCAGTTACGGGCCTAGCGGGATACAAGAGACCCAGTACTTC; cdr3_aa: CASSYGPSGIQETQYF
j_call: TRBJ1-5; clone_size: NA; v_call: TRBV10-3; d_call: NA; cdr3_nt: TGTGCCATCAGGGACAGCGGCAATCAGCCCCAGCATTTT; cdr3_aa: CAIRDSGNQPQHF
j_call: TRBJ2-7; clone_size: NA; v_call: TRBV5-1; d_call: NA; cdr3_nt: TGCGCCAGCAGCTACGGAGTAGCAGACTACGAGCAGTACTTC; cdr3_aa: CASSYGVADYEQYF
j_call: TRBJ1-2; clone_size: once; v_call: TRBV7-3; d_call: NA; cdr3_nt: TGTGCCAGCAGCTTACGTCGGGACTCAGGAGGCTACACCTTC; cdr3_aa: CASSLRRDSGGYTF
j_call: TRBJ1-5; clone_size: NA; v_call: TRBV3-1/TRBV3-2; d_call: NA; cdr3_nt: TGTGCCAGCAGCCAAGTCTATGGAGATAGCAATCAGCCCCAGCATTTT; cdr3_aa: CASSQVYGDSNQPQHF
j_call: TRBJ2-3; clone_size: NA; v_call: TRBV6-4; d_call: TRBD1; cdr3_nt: TGTGCCAGCAGAACCGGGACAGGGTCCCCTGTTCAGTATTTT; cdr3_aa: CASRTGTGSPVQYF
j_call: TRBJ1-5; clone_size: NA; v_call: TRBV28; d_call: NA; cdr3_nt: TGTGCCAGCAGTTTAGTACAGAACCCCCAGCATTTT; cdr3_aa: CASSLVQNPQHF
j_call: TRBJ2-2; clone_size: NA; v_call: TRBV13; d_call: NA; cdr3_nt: TGTGCCAGCAGCTTAACACACGTAAGGGGGACCGGGGAGCTGTTTTTT; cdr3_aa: CASSLTHVRGTGELFF
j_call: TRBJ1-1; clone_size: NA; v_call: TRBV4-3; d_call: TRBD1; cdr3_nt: TGCGCCAGCAGCCGACAGGGAAGTTTCCCTGAAGCTTTCTTT; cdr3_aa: CASSRQGSFPEAFF
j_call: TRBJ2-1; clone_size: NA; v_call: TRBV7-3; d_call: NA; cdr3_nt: TGTGCCAGCAGCCTAGGGAGCGGGTTTTCTGAGCAGTTCTTC; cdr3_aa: CASSLGSGFSEQFF
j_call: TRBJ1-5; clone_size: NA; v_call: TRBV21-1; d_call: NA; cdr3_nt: TGTGCCAGCAGCACTGGGACAGTTCAGCCCCAGCATTTT; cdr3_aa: CASSTGTVQPQHF
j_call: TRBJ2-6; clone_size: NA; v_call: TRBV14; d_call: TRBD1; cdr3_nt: TGTGCCAGCAGCCCCGGGACAGGGGTTGGGGCCAACGTCCTGACTTTC; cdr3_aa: CASSPGTGVGANVLTF
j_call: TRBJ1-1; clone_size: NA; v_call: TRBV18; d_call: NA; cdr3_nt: TGTGCCAGCTCACCACCCGGGTGGCAGAACACTGAAGCTTTCTTT; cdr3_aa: CASSPPGWQNTEAFF
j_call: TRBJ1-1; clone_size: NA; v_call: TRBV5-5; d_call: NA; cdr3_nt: TGTGCCAGCAGTCCCACAGGGTATAGGATTTTGAACACTGAAGCTTTCTTT; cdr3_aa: CASSPTGYRILNTEAFF
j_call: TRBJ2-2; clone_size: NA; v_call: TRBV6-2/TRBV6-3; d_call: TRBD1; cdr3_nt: TGTGCCAGCAGTAAGGGACAGTCAACCGGGGAGCTGTTTTTT; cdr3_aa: CASSKGQSTGELFF
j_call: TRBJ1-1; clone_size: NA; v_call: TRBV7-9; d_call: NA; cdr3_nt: TGTGCCAGCAGCCGCAACATGTACACTGAAGCTTTCTTT; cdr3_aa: CASSRNMYTEAFF
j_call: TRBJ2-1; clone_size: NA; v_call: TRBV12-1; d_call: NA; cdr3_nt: TGTGCCAGCAGCCCCTGCCCCATCCCTAGCGGGGCATACAATGAGCAGTTCTTC; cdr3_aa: CASSPCPIPSGAYNEQFF
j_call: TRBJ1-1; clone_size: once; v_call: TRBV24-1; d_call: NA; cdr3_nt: TGTGCCACCAGTGTTGCCGGGAACACTGAAGCTTTCTTT; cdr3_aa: CATSVAGNTEAFF
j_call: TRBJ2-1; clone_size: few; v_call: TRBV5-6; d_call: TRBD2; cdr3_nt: TGTGCCAGCAGCTGGGGACTATGGAGCTCCTACAATGAGCAGTTCTTC; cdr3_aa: CASSWGLWSSYNEQFF
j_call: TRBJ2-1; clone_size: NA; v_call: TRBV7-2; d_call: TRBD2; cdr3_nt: TGTGCCAGCAGCTCCTGGGCGGGAGGGTTAGGTTTGTACAATGAGCAGTTCTTC; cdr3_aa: CASSSWAGGLGLYNEQFF
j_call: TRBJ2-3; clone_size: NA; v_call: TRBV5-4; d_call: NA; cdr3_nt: TGTGCCAGCAGCTTGGCACAGGGGGGGCCCCTATTCATCACAGATACGCAGTATTTT; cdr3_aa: CASSLAQGGPLFITDTQYF
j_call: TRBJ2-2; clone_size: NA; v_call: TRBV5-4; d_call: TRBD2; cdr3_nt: TGTGCCAGCGCGCAGGCTAGCGGGAACACCGGGGAGCTGTTTTTT; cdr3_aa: CASAQASGNTGELFF
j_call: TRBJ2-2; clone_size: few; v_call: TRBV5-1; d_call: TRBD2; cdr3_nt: TGCGCCAGCTTTAGCGGGAGGGCCGGGACCCTCACCGGGGAGCTGTTTTTT; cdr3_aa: CASFSGRAGTLTGELFF
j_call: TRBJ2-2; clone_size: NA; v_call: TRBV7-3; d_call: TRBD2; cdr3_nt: TGTGCCAGCAGCCCCGGGTCCGGGGGGTGGACCGGGGAGCTGTTTTTT; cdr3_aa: CASSPGSGGWTGELFF
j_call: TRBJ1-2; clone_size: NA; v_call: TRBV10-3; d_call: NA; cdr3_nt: TGTGCCATCAGTGATGGGCTCCGCAGGGTGAATGGCTACACCTTC; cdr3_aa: CAISDGLRRVNGYTF
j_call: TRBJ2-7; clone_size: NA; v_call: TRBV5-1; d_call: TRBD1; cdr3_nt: TGCGCCAGCAGTGAGACAGGGGGCCCGTGGGAGCAGTACTTC; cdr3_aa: CASSETGGPWEQYF
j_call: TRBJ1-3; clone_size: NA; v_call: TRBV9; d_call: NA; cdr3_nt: TGTGCCAGCAGCCTGAATGCGGACAGCTCTGGAAACACCATATATTTT; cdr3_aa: CASSLNADSSGNTIYF
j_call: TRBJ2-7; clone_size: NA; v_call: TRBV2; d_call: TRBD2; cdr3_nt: TGTGCCAGCAATAGCGGGAGATCATCCTACGAGCAGTACTTC; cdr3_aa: CASNSGRSSYEQYF
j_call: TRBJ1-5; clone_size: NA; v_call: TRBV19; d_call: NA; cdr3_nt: TGTGCCAGTAGTAGGATGACAGAAGTTCATCAGCCCCAGCATTTT; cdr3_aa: CASSRMTEVHQPQHF
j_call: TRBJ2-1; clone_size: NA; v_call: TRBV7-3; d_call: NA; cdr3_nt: TGTGCCAGCAGCTTACTAGGGGCGAATTACAATGAGCAGTTCTTC; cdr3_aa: CASSLLGANYNEQFF
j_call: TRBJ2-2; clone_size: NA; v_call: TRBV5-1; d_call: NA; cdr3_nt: TGCGCCAGCAGCTCGACAGGGAACACCGGGGAGCTGTTTTTT; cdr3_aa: CASSSTGNTGELFF
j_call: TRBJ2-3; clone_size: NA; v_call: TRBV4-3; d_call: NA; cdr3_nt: TGCGCCAGCAGCTTCCGGGAGAGCAGCACAGATACGCAGTATTTT; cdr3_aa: CASSFRESSTDTQYF
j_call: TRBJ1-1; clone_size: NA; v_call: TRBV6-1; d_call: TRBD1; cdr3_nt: TGTGCCAGCAGTGTTAGAAGACAGGGAACGAACACTGAAGCTTTCTTT; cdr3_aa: CASSVRRQGTNTEAFF
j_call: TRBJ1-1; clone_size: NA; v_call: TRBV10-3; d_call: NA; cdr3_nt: TGTGCCATCAGATCCCAGAAGAACACTGAAGCTTTCTTT; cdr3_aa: CAIRSQKNTEAFF
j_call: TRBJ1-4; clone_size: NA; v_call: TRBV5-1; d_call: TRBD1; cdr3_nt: TGCGCCAGCAGCCTGGGACAGACTAATGAAAAACTGTTTTTT; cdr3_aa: CASSLGQTNEKLFF
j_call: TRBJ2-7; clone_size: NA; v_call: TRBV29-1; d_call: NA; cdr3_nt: TGCAGCGTTGAATCTGGCAGGCCCTACGAGCAGTACTTC; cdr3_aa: CSVESGRPYEQYF
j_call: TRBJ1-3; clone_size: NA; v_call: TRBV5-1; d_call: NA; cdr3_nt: TGCGCCAGCAGCCCCGAAGGGAGAGGGAGCTCTGGAAACACCATATATTTT; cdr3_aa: CASSPEGRGSSGNTIYF
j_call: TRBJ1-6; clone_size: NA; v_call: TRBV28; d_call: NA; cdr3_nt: TGTGCCAGCAGCCGGGTCTCCGTCGCATCACCCCTCCACTTT; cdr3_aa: CASSRVSVASPLHF
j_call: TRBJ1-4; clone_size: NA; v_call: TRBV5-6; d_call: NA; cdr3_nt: TGTGCCAGCAGCTTGTCGCCCGGGAAACTGTTTTTT; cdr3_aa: CASSLSPGKLFF
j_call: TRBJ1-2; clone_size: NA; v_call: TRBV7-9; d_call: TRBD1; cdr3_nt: TGTGCCAGCAGCTTCGAGGGACAGGCTTACTATGGCTACACCTTC; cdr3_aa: CASSFEGQAYYGYTF
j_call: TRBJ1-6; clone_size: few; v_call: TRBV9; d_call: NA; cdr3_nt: TGTGCCAGCACCCGGAGCGGGGGGAATTCACCCCTCCACTTT; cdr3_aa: CASTRSGGNSPLHF
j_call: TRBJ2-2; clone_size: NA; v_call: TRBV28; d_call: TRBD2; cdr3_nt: TGTGCCAGCAGTTCGGGCGGGGGAAAGATCACCGGGGAGCTGTTTTTT; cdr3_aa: CASSSGGGKITGELFF
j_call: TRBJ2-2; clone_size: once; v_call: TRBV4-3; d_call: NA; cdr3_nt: TGCGCCAGCAGCCAATCTCCGAACACCGGGGAGCTGTTTTTT; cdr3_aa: CASSQSPNTGELFF
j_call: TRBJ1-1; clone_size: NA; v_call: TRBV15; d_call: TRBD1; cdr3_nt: TGTGCCACCAGCAGAAAGACAGGGGGCACTGAAGCTTTCTTT; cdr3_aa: CATSRKTGGTEAFF
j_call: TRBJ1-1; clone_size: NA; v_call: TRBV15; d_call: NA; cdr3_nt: TGTGCCACCAGCAGAGGGGACACGCGGGACACTGAAGCTTTCTTT; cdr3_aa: CATSRGDTRDTEAFF